These 19 T cell receptor beta chains originate from one sample sequenced in a study of blood T cell repertoires in COVID-19. Using immunoSEQ multiplex PCR, the repertoire was profiled, and TCRdb retains in-frame clones only, with some absent. The table includes 35,000 to 40,000 clones, approximately 80% detected once. Sequencing used peripheral blood. The receptors here all came from a man over 45 with active or convalescent COVID-19.

This chain links TRBV27 with TRBJ1-6; TRBD1 aligns across 10 bases. V lost 6 bases, J lost 7 bases, and 3 bases stayed unmatched. The V gene's germline CDR1 is MNHEY and CDR2 SMNVEV (reference sequence). The CDR3 covers 14 residues. CDR3 bases: TGTGCCAGCAGCTTGGGACAGGGGAATTCACCCCTCCACTTT. Amino acids: CASSLGQGNSPLHF.

The J gene is TRBJ2-7, the V gene TRBV12-3 or TRBV12-4, with 9 bases matching TRBD1. This CDR3 spans 13 amino acids. Losses at the gene ends were 6 bases for V and 5 bases for J; bases not matched to a gene: 5. The CDR3 region has the DNA TGTGCCAGCAGAGGGACAGGGCTGGACGAGCAGTACTTC. Amino acid sequence: CASRGTGLDEQYF.

The genes are TRBV5-8 and TRBJ2-1; a weak D match, TRBD1 (6 bases). Trimming removed 4 bases from V and 1 base from J, with 12 bases in between. This CDR3 spans 15 amino acids. Germline lookup yields CDR1 SGHTS and CDR2 YDEGEE. CDR3 sequence reads: CASSAQGNSYNEQFF. CDR3 sequence (DNA): TGTGCCAGCAGCGCACAGGGTAATTCCTACAATGAGCAGTTCTTC.

The rearrangement joins TRBV5-4 to TRBJ1-2; TRBD1 matches at 8 bases. The ends lost 0 bases at V and 5 bases at J; junction bases unmatched: 6. This CDR3 comprises 15 residues. The germline gives CDR1 SGHNT, CDR2 YYREEE (reference sequence). For the CDR3, the DNA is TGTGCCAGCAGCTTGGGAGGACAGGGAGAATATGGCTACACCTTC. Protein: CASSLGGQGEYGYTF.

The V and J genes are TRBV5-4 and TRBJ2-1; 7 nucleotides align to TRBD1. CDR3 length: 16 amino acids. V gave up 0 bases and J gave up 1 base; unmatched junction bases: 4. Germline CDR1 SGHNT, CDR2 YYREEE (reference sequence). The CDR3 nucleotides read TGTGCCAGCAGCTTGGGCGAGGGGGCGTCCTACAATGAGCAGTTCTTC. Protein sequence: CASSLGEGASYNEQFF.

This rearrangement joins TRBV19 to TRBJ2-7, with 9 bases identical to TRBD1. Germline values: CDR1 LNHDA, CDR2 SQIVND (reference sequence). The V and J ends lost 4 bases and 1 base, in that order; junction bases with no gene match: 11. The CDR3 is made up of 17 amino acids. The chain's CDR3 is CASSSGPGTGFSYEQYF. In DNA form, the CDR3 reads TGTGCCAGTAGTAGCGGGCCTGGGACAGGGTTTTCCTACGAGCAGTACTTC.

This sequence joins TRBV11-2 and TRBJ1-3, with no clear D. The CDR3 covers 12 residues. Germline V gene sequence: CDR1 SGHAT, CDR2 FQNNGV. The V end was cut by 2 bases, the J end by 3 bases, with 2 bases between. CDR3 coding DNA: TGTGCCAGCAGCTTACTTGGAAACACCATATATTTT. It is translated as CASSLLGNTIYF.

This clone came up once. The chain has TRBV2 and TRBJ1-3, with 7 bases lining up with TRBD1. CDR1 and CDR2 from the germline V gene are SNHLY and FYNNEI. Trimming at V came to 8 bases and at J to 0 bases, leaving 10 bases not matched to a gene. This CDR3 region has 16 residues. The CDR3 loop reads CASGDSRIHSGNTIYF. The CDR3 DNA sequence: TGTGCCAGCGGGGACAGCCGGATTCACTCTGGAAACACCATATATTTT.

The CDR3 DNA is TGTGCCAGCAGTATCAGGGGACAATACTACGAGCAGTACTTC. Translated: CASSIRGQYYEQYF. The genes are TRBV27 and TRBJ2-7, with D tentatively TRBD1 (6 bases). V was cut by 5 bases and J by 3 bases, with 14 bases left in between. The CDR3 is made up of 14 amino acids. The germline V gene has CDR1 MNHEY and CDR2 SMNVEV (reference sequence).

The chain recombines TRBV6-5 with TRBJ1-1; 9 bases are a match to TRBD1. In germline, CDR1 is MNHEY, CDR2 SVGAGI. This CDR3 contains 14 residues. V trimming: 7 bases; J trimming: 4 bases; junction bases outside the gene matches: 7. The CDR3 region has the DNA TGTGCCAGCACCTACGGACAGGGGAGCACTGAAGCTTTCTTT. Translated: CASTYGQGSTEAFF.

This sequence joins TRBV7-9 and TRBJ2-1; perhaps TRBD2 as D (5 bases). CDR1 SEHNR and CDR2 FQNEAQ come from the germline V gene (reference sequence). The CDR3 contains 15 residues. V was clipped by 1 base and J by 3 bases, with 10 bases between them. CDR3 amino acids: CASSLGRGSYNEQFF. The CDR3 nucleotides are TGTGCCAGCAGCTTAGGCCGGGGTAGCTACAATGAGCAGTTCTTC.

This clone showed up just a few times. V gene TRBV14 combines with J gene TRBJ2-5, with 9 bases that match TRBD2. CDR1 is SGHDN and CDR2 is FVKESK in the germline V gene. The trim removed 3 bases at V and 4 bases at J, leaving 3 bases unmatched. The CDR3 covers 14 residues. The CDR3 region has the DNA TGTGCCAGCAGCCATATGACTAGCGGAGAGACCCAGTACTTC. This codes for CASSHMTSGETQYF.

The chain carries TRBV7-6 and TRBJ2-1, with TRBD1 identical over 9 bases. CDR3 length equals 14 residues. The germline CDR1 and CDR2 sequences are SGHVS and FNYEAQ. J gave up 8 bases and V 1 base, and 3 bases lay outside the gene matches. In DNA, the CDR3 is TGTGCCAGCAGCTTAGGGGGACAGGGCTATGAGCAGTTCTTC. This codes for CASSLGGQGYEQFF.

V and J are TRBV7-9 and TRBJ2-1; 11 nucleotides line up with TRBD2. The V gene's germline CDR1 is SEHNR and CDR2 FQNEAQ (reference sequence). Losses at the gene ends were 5 bases for V and 0 bases for J; bases not matched to a gene: 3. This CDR3 is 16 amino acids long. The CDR3 DNA follows: TGTGCCAGCAGCCATAGCGGGGGGGCCTCCTACAATGAGCAGTTCTTC. This codes for CASSHSGGASYNEQFF.

The chain is built from TRBV7-3 and TRBJ1-2, with D possibly TRBD1 on 6 matching bases. V was shortened by 2 bases and J by 8 bases, with 15 bases between the two germline ends. The CDR3 runs 14 residues. The germline CDR1 and CDR2 sequences are SGHTA and FQGTGA. CDR3 nucleotides: TGTGCCAGCAGCTTACTAGGGGGATTGAGGGGCTACACCTTC. Protein: CASSLLGGLRGYTF.

The V call is TRBV2, the J call TRBJ1-2; no clear D. The germline V gene has CDR1 SNHLY and CDR2 FYNNEI. CDR3 length equals 15 residues. Trimming removed 8 bases at V and 5 bases at J, with 21 bases between. CDR3 DNA sequence: TGTGCCAGCGCCCCGTCTTCCGCAGGATCTTATGGCTACACCTTC. This codes for CASAPSSAGSYGYTF.

The chain uses TRBV4-1 and TRBJ1-5; D is unresolved. Trimming pared 0 bases from V and 2 bases from J, leaving 11 bases between. Germline CDR1 MGHRA, CDR2 YSYEKL. The CDR3 is made up of 16 amino acids. The chain's CDR3 is CASSQEWAGGNQPQHF. DNA of the CDR3: TGCGCCAGCAGCCAAGAGTGGGCCGGGGGCAATCAGCCCCAGCATTTT.

The J gene is TRBJ1-1, the V gene TRBV19; D call uncertain. The length of the CDR3 is 14 residues. CDR1 and CDR2 (germline): LNHDA, SQIVND (reference sequence). With 3 bases removed from V and 0 bases from J, the gap between germline ends came to 8 bases. CDR3 nucleotide sequence: TGTGCCAGTAGTATGGGCACCATGAACACTGAAGCTTTCTTT. Translated, it gives CASSMGTMNTEAFF.

The chain uses TRBV5-1 and TRBJ1-2; D perhaps matches TRBD1 (6 bases). CDR3 length: 20 amino acids. Per the germline V gene, CDR1 is SGHRS and CDR2 is YFSETQ. Trimming removed 0 bases from V and 5 bases from J, with 29 bases in between. The CDR3 DNA sequence: TGCGCCAGCAGCTTGGCCGGTCTCCCCGCGAAACAGGGATTAGGATATGGCTACACCTTC. Residues: CASSLAGLPAKQGLGYGYTF.